Presented here are 27 T cell receptor beta chains from one specimen sequenced in a study of regulatory T cells in long-lasting Graves disease. To make TCR beta libraries, researchers used iRepertoire HTBI primers and Arm-PCR of CDR3 regions. TCRdb ran MiXCR on the multiplex PCR reads and lists one entry per CDR3 protein. The sample holds about 500,000 distinct CDR3 sequences, more than 10% seen once. Time point of the sample: newly diagnosed GD, antithyroid drugs for less than 3 months. PBMCs were the source of the RNA used for TCR sequencing. This sample was shared with a second study, whose subject was T cells in Graves' hyperthyroidism and ophthalmopathy.

Sequenced material: peripheral blood mononuclear cells (PBMCs), taken at new diagnosis, from a patient treated with antithyroid drugs. The receptors stem from a woman aged 25 to 39 with Graves disease.

This clonotype was seen at least ten times. This chain joins TRBV28 and TRBJ2-1; 10 positions match TRBD2. This CDR3 is 15 amino acids long. The junction had 6 bases not matched to a gene; V was cut back by 3 bases and J by 7 bases. Germline assignment: CDR1 MDHEN and CDR2 SYDVKM. The CDR3 sequence: CASSFSGRATNEQFF. The CDR3 DNA reads as TGTGCCAGCAGTTTCAGCGGGAGGGCCACAAATGAGCAGTTCTTC. The full variable domain, with the rest looked up from reference TRBV28 and TRBJ2-1, is DVKVTQSSRYLVKRTGEKVFLECVQDMDHENMFWYRQDPGLGLRLIYFSYDVKMKEKGDIPEGYSVSREKKERFSLILESASTNQTSMYLCASSFSGRATNEQFFGPGTRLTVL.

There are many counts of this clonotype. The V and J genes are TRBV7-9 and TRBJ2-7; either TRBD1 or TRBD2 may fit D (5 bases each). The CDR3 has 17 amino acids. Germline CDR1 is SEHNR and CDR2 is FQNEAQ (reference sequence). The germline V and J ends were trimmed by 5 bases and 2 bases, with 22 bases remaining between them. In DNA, the CDR3 is TGTGCCAGCAGCCCACGGCAGGGTAGGTACGGGACCTACGAGCAGTACTTC. Protein: CASSPRQGRYGTYEQYF.

This chain uses TRBV7-9 with TRBJ1-1, with TRBD1 as a possible D gene (6 bases). V was shortened by 5 bases and J by 10 bases, with 20 bases between the two germline ends. The CDR3 contains 14 residues. The V gene's germline CDR1 is SEHNR and CDR2 FQNEAQ (reference sequence). This chain's CDR3 is CASSGRQQGLRAFF. CDR3 nucleotides: TGTGCCAGCAGCGGACGTCAACAGGGTTTGCGAGCTTTCTTT.

This clonotype was observed a handful of times. This sequence joins TRBV7-9 and TRBJ2-1; 11 nucleotides line up with TRBD2. CDR1 and CDR2 from the germline V gene are SEHNR and FQNEAQ (reference sequence). The CDR3 has 15 amino acids. Losses at the gene ends were 6 bases for V and 8 bases for J; bases not matched to a gene: 9. CDR3 in DNA: TGTGCCAGCAGACCCTCAACTAGCGGGAGCGATGAGCAGTTCTTC. Protein product: CASRPSTSGSDEQFF.

Note on this clonotype: A much bigger clone sits one base away, suggesting this may be a read error. This chain joins TRBV7-9 and TRBJ1-2, with a possible D match to TRBD1 (6 bases). Germline assignment: CDR1 SEHNR and CDR2 FQNEAQ (reference sequence). This CDR3 spans 17 amino acids. The CDR3 loop reads CASSLGALSGTLYGHTF. The DNA of the CDR3 is TGTGCCAGCAGCTTAGGTGCGCTGTCGGGGACACTTTATGGCCACACCTTC.

This clonotype was seen only a few times. The chain couples TRBV19 to TRBJ2-3; TRBD1 matches at 7 bases. The CDR3 runs 15 residues. Germline V gene sequence: CDR1 LNHDA, CDR2 SQIVND (reference sequence). The J segment lost 3 bases and the V segment lost 5 bases, leaving 8 bases of the junction unmatched. The CDR3 here is CASSDRAQGTDTQYF. The CDR3 DNA reads TGTGCCAGTAGTGACAGGGCCCAGGGGACAGATACGCAGTATTTT.

This clonotype was observed at least ten times. J is TRBJ1-1 and V is TRBV11-2; maybe TRBD1 (6 bases). The CDR3 spans 15 residues. V dropped 0 bases and J dropped 7 bases, with 15 bases sitting between them. Germline V gives CDR1 SGHAT, CDR2 FQNNGV. The CDR3 DNA follows: TGTGCCAGCAGCTTAGACTGGGGGCGAGTAGGTGAAGCTTTCTTT. Amino acids: CASSLDWGRVGEAFF.

This clonotype appeared many times. CDR3 in amino acids: CASSEQGGTYEQYF. The DNA of the CDR3 is TGTGCCAGCAGTGAACAGGGGGGAACCTACGAGCAGTACTTC. The genes are TRBV6-1 and TRBJ2-7, with TRBD1 as a possible D gene (7 bases). V lost 2 bases, J lost 2 bases, and 10 bases lay in between. The V gene's germline CDR1 is MNHNS and CDR2 SASEGT. The CDR3 is 14 residues long.

This clonotype showed up many times. The V gene is TRBV18, the J gene TRBJ2-2, with TRBD1 matching 7 bases. The CDR3 has 15 amino acids. Trimming took 2 bases from V and 4 from J; bases not matched to a gene: 4. CDR1 and CDR2 (germline): KGHSH, LQKENI. This chain's CDR3 is CASSPEGAGTGELFF. DNA of the CDR3: TGTGCCAGCTCACCAGAGGGGGCCGGCACCGGGGAGCTGTTTTTT.

This clonotype has just a few counts. V is TRBV4-3 and J is TRBJ2-1; D is possibly TRBD1 or TRBD2 (5 bases each). The ends were cut back, 0 bases at V and 9 bases at J, with 30 bases in the middle. Germline V CDR1 and CDR2: LGHNA, YSLEER. CDR3 length: 20 residues. DNA for the CDR3: TGCGCCAGCAGCCAAGACAGAGGGACGGGCCCCTGGGTGTCCCACTTTGAGCAGTTCTTC. Translating it yields CASSQDRGTGPWVSHFEQFF.

The table lists this clonotype with many counts. The CDR3 sequence: CASSFPTGNTEAFF. DNA for the CDR3: TGTGCCAGTAGTTTCCCGACAGGGAACACTGAAGCTTTCTTT. This chain uses TRBV19 with TRBJ1-1, with D maybe TRBD1 (6 bases). Germline lookup yields CDR1 LNHDA and CDR2 SQIVND (reference sequence). This CDR3 is built from 14 residues. The V gene lost 5 bases and the J gene lost 1 base, with 11 bases spanning the gap.

This clonotype was recorded many times. The V call is TRBV7-2, the J call TRBJ1-2, with D perhaps TRBD1 (5 bases). Between the trimmed V and J ends, which lost 3 bases and 5 bases, there was a span of 13 bases. This CDR3 has 14 residues. Germline CDR1 and CDR2: SGHTA and FQGNSA. The CDR3 region is CASSLGPGGYGYTF. CDR3 DNA: TGTGCCAGCAGCTTGGGACCTGGAGGATATGGCTACACCTTC.

There are many counts of this clonotype. V usage is TRBV11-3 and J usage is TRBJ2-1; D is undetermined. Germline V gene lookup returns CDR1 SGHNT and CDR2 YENEEA. The V gene lost 0 bases and the J gene lost 3 bases, with 9 bases spanning the gap. The CDR3 has 15 residues. The CDR3 loop reads CASSLEGSSYNEQFF. The CDR3 DNA is TGTGCCAGCAGCTTAGAGGGGTCCAGCTACAATGAGCAGTTCTTC. Full variable domain (rest looked up from reference TRBV11-3 and TRBJ2-1): EAGVVQSPRYKIIEKKQPVAFWCNPISGHNTLYWYLQNLGQGPELLIRYENEEAVDDSQLPKDRFSAERLKGVDSTLKIQPAELGDSAVYLCASSLEGSSYNEQFFGPGTRLTVL.

This clonotype was found many times. The V call is TRBV29-1, the J call TRBJ2-1, with a weak D call TRBD2 (7 bases). Germline V gene sequence: CDR1 SQVTM, CDR2 ANQGSEA. The V end lost 4 bases, the J end lost 0 bases, and 10 bases lay between the germline ends. CDR3 length: 14 amino acids. CDR3 loop: CSVVGGHSYNEQFF. The CDR3 nucleotides are TGCAGCGTTGTGGGGGGGCACTCCTACAATGAGCAGTTCTTC.

For this clonotype: A much larger clonotype is one base distant, so this may be a read error. The chain carries TRBV28 and TRBJ2-7; 7 nucleotides agree with TRBD2. The CDR3 runs 15 residues. CDR1 is MDHEN, CDR2 SYDVKM, per germline. CDR3 nucleotides: TGTGCCAACAGTGGGGCCAGCGGGGTAGCCTACGAGCAGTACTTC. Its protein is CANSGASGVAYEQYF.

In regard to this clonotype: A much larger clonotype is one base distant, so this may be a read error. The CDR3 end shows no conserved phenylalanine or tryptophan, and so a read error is likely. The J gene is TRBJ2-5, the V gene TRBV20-1; D possibly corresponds to TRBD2 (5 bases). Germline CDR1 reads DFQATT; CDR2 reads SNEGSKA (reference sequence). V was shortened by 6 bases and J by 2 bases, with 19 bases between the two germline ends. This CDR3 comprises 15 residues. The CDR3 DNA reads TGCAGTGCCTTCTCCCTAGACGGGGTTCAAGAGACCCAGTACTGC. This codes for CSAFSLDGVQETQYC.

In its sample, this clonotype was seen many times. CDR3 in amino acids: CASSRTGQGLSYEQYF. The CDR3 region has the DNA TGTGCCAGCAGCCGAACGGGACAGGGACTATCCTACGAGCAGTACTTC. The rearrangement links TRBV5-5 to TRBJ2-7; 9 nucleotides agree with TRBD1. Per germline, CDR1 SGHKS and CDR2 YYEKEE (reference sequence). V lost 4 bases and J lost 1; bases outside the gene matches: 9. This CDR3 spans 16 amino acids.

This clonotype occurred a few times. The genes are TRBV7-2 and TRBJ2-1; D perhaps matches TRBD2 (6 bases). Germline assignment: CDR1 SGHTA and CDR2 FQGNSA. CDR3 length equals 15 residues. Trimming shortened V by 5 bases and J by 9 bases, and 20 bases separated the two germline ends. The CDR3 loop is CASSDSGGRSREQFF. DNA for the CDR3: TGTGCCAGCAGCGATAGTGGGGGGAGGTCACGTGAGCAGTTCTTC.

In its sample, this clonotype was seen a few times. The rearrangement uses TRBV10-3 and TRBJ2-7; TRBD1 or TRBD2 may be the D gene (5 bases each). The length of the CDR3 is 14 residues. Trimming cost V 6 bases and J 1 base, with 13 bases left between them. Germline-derived CDR1 and CDR2 are ENHRY and SYGVKD. This chain's CDR3 is CAISEGYKSYEQYF. As DNA, the CDR3 is TGTGCCATCAGCGAGGGGTACAAATCCTACGAGCAGTACTTC.

This clonotype turned up a few times. The chain uses TRBV13 and TRBJ2-1, with D possibly being TRBD2 (6 bases). V dropped 0 bases and J dropped 6 bases, with 9 bases sitting between them. Germline lookup yields CDR1 PRHDT and CDR2 FYEKMQ (reference sequence). CDR3 length: 14 residues. This CDR3 reads CASSLGGGGNEQFF. The CDR3 DNA sequence: TGTGCCAGCAGCTTAGGGGGGGGAGGCAATGAGCAGTTCTTC.

The chain combines TRBV7-3 with TRBJ2-2; 10 bases are shared with TRBD2. The CDR3 contains 16 residues. Per the germline V gene, CDR1 is SGHTA and CDR2 is FQGTGA. V trimming: 5 bases; J trimming: 4 bases; junction bases outside the gene matches: 7. CDR3 coding DNA: TGTGCCAGCAGCCCAGCCGGGACTAGCGTCACCGGGGAGCTGTTTTTT. Translated, it gives CASSPAGTSVTGELFF. The full variable domain, in which reference TRBV7-3 and TRBJ2-2 provide the parts outside the CDR3, is GAGVSQTPSNKVTEKGKYVELRCDPISGHTALYWYRQSLGQGPEFLIYFQGTGAADDSGLPNDRFFAVRPEGSVSTLKIQRTERGDSAVYLCASSPAGTSVTGELFFGEGSRLTVL.

This clonotype appeared a few times. This chain connects TRBV6-1 to TRBJ2-5; 9 nucleotides line up with TRBD1. CDR3 size: 14 residues. Germline CDR1 and CDR2: MNHNS and SASEGT. The V and J ends lost 6 bases and 5 bases, in that order; junction bases with no gene match: 7. The CDR3 region is CASREQGAQETQYF. The DNA of the CDR3 is TGTGCCAGCAGAGAACAGGGGGCGCAGGAGACCCAGTACTTC.

This clonotype came up many times. The chain carries TRBV28 and TRBJ2-5; 7 bases map to TRBD1. The germline V gene encodes CDR1 MDHEN and CDR2 SYDVKM. There are 14 residues in the CDR3. Losses at the gene ends were 6 bases for V and 4 bases for J; bases not matched to a gene: 8. The CDR3 DNA sequence: TGTGCCAGCAGCATGGACAGGCGTGGAGAGACCCAGTACTTC. Its protein product is CASSMDRRGETQYF.

The table lists this clonotype with a few counts. The rearrangement joins TRBV29-1 to TRBJ1-2, with D perhaps TRBD1 (6 bases). Germline V gives CDR1 SQVTM, CDR2 ANQGSEA. This CDR3 comprises 14 residues. Trimming removed 2 bases from V and 2 bases from J, with 12 bases in between. This chain's CDR3 is CSVERRGLNYGYTF. The CDR3 nucleotides are TGCAGCGTTGAACGCAGGGGCCTGAACTATGGCTACACCTTC.

This clonotype was counted at least ten times. The V gene is TRBV6-1, the J gene TRBJ2-3, with TRBD2 matching over 10 bases. J was trimmed by 12 bases and V by 5 bases; bases with no gene match: 5. Looked up from germline, CDR1 is MNHNS and CDR2 is SASEGT. The CDR3 covers 12 residues. The DNA for the CDR3 is TGTGCCAGCAGTAGTAGCGGGAGGCAACAGTATTTT. It yields the protein CASSSSGRQQYF.

Written as DNA, the CDR3 is TGTGCCAGCAGCACGACAGGGTACTCCTACGAGCAGTACTTC. Translated, it gives CASSTTGYSYEQYF. The gene calls are TRBV5-4 and TRBJ2-7; TRBD1 aligns across 7 bases. This CDR3 contains 14 residues. J lost 0 bases, V lost 4 bases, and 4 bases had no gene match. Germline values: CDR1 SGHNT, CDR2 YYREEE (reference sequence).

Ten or more counts support this clonotype. The chain couples TRBV10-2 to TRBJ2-7; TRBD1 aligns across 10 bases. Losses at the gene ends were 10 bases for V and 6 bases for J; bases not matched to a gene: 12. Germline V lookup: CDR1 WSHSY, CDR2 SAAADI. This CDR3 spans 14 amino acids. The CDR3 DNA sequence: TGCGCCATCCAACCGGGACAGGGGACGCGCGAGCAGTACTTC. Translated, it gives CAIQPGQGTREQYF.